This T cell receptor beta chain was identified in a study of blood T cells in healthy people across ages. The overall study: Template switching caught about one barcoded beta molecule for each two T cells. Study-wide points: In long-lived donors, naive CD4+ cell counts and diversity exceeded those of aged donors.

Caucasian individuals from Russia who were healthy and aged roughly 6 to 95 acted as donors. For the second PCR, which ran for about 6 to 11 cycles, a sample-barcoded 5' primer and a J-beta primer mix were used. Tags on each cDNA molecule came from a template-switch adaptor with 12 random nucleotides. TCRdb reprocessed the 5' RACE reads with MiXCR, giving one entry per CDR3 protein. The table records around 580,000 distinct CDR3 sequences, roughly 48% of them present only once. With respect to this clonotype: Its antigen is as yet unknown. One end of the junction fails to match germline, which may point to a read error.

CDR3 length equals 15 residues. The germline gives CDR1 MNHNY, CDR2 SVGAGI (reference sequence). This TCR derives from a man at least 80 years old in good health. The sample taken for sequencing was blood. The rearrangement uses TRBV6-6 and TRBJ2-6; unclear D gene. CDR3: CASSYYSSGTNVLTF. The CDR3 DNA reads as TGCGCCAGCAGTTATTACAGCTCTGGGACCAACGTCCTGACTTTC.